Detailed here is one TCR beta chain. The antigen remains undetermined. This record belongs to a study of graft-versus-host responses after intestinal transplantation. Whole-study context: Multivisceral, liver-intestinal, or isolated intestinal transplants were given to recipients. Anti-thymocyte globulin induction was given to all recipients, followed by tacrolimus and steroids for around three years. Overall study results and limits: Recipient marrow showed GvH clones, some seen first in ileum or blood. Peak GvH clone levels in circulation were associated with early post-transplant HvG declines.

Clones were sequenced by immunoSEQ multiplex PCR, and TCRdb holds only the in-frame ones, with some missing. The sample holds 80,000 to 100,000 clones, 92% seen once. V lost 0 bases to trimming and J lost 6 bases; unmatched junction nucleotides: 4. Per the germline V gene, CDR1 is SGHRS and CDR2 is YFSETQ. The CDR3 sequence is 15 residues long. The V gene is TRBV5-1, the J gene TRBJ2-2; 8 bases align to TRBD2. This material consisted of unstimulated CD4+ T cells sorted from spleen or lymph node cells, taken before intestinal transplant. This sequence originates from a human donor who received an intestinal transplant. CDR3 DNA sequence: TGCGCCAGCAGCTTGGAGGGTAGCGGGGCCGGGGAGCTGTTTTTT. Its protein is CASSLEGSGAGELFF.